The entry below gives a single T cell receptor (beta chain) sequence along with its context. The antigen remains unidentified. This sample was taken from a study of tumor-infiltrating lymphocytes in localized non-small cell lung cancer. Looking at the study overall: The cohort mixed smokers and never-smokers, several histologies, and some post-neoadjuvant-chemotherapy samples. Findings and limits, study-wide: IM1 and IM2 tumors showed no difference in T-cell fraction.

Clones were sequenced by immunoSEQ multiplex PCR, and TCRdb holds only the in-frame ones, with some missing. Altogether about 16,000 clones are present, around 72% being singletons, with the ten largest covering over 8.5%. Germline V lookup: CDR1 SGHDN, CDR2 FVKESK. CDR3 length: 15 amino acids. V lost 0 bases and J 3 bases, leaving 11 bases between the germline ends. V usage is TRBV14 and J usage is TRBJ1-2, with D tentatively TRBD1 (5 bases). The source material was lung tumor tissue. The TCR comes from a human donor with non-small cell lung cancer. CDR3 coding DNA: TGTGCCAGCAGCCAAGATTCAGGGCTGTACTATGGCTACACCTTC. It is translated as CASSQDSGLYYGYTF.